A selection of T cell receptor beta chains follows, all from one sample in a study of breast tumors, draining lymph nodes, adjacent tissues. TCRdb re-called the multiplex PCR reads through MiXCR, storing one row per CDR3 protein. The sample lists 200,000 or so distinct CDR3 sequences, over 25% seen once, with around 4.5% in the top ten. The sample comprised axillary lymph node tissue. The receptors come from a female donor with breast cancer. Some clones in this sample may be carry-over from other donors' samples. Each CDR3 is given with its conserved first and last residue. A D gene is named only where the DNA matches it firmly. The size entry is marked missing in some rows and otherwise reads once, few, many or a size class.

cdr3_aa: CSADGPDGQTQYF; cdr3_nt: TGCAGTGCTGATGGGCCCGACGGCCAGACCCAGTACTTC; v_call: TRBV20-1; d_call: NA; j_call: TRBJ2-5; clone_size: many
cdr3_aa: CSVDGAVGTEAFF; cdr3_nt: TGCAGCGTTGATGGGGCCGTAGGCACTGAAGCTTTCTTT; v_call: TRBV29-1; d_call: NA; j_call: TRBJ1-1; clone_size: few
cdr3_aa: CASSQPRGGGYTF; cdr3_nt: TGTGCCAGCAGCCAACCCAGGGGAGGGGGCTACACCTTC; v_call: TRBV3-1; d_call: NA; j_call: TRBJ1-2; clone_size: many
cdr3_aa: CANNGQEYSPLHF; cdr3_nt: TGTGCCAACAATGGACAGGAATATTCACCCCTCCACTTT; v_call: TRBV7-8; d_call: TRBD1; j_call: TRBJ1-6; clone_size: NA
cdr3_aa: CASSYRGWSNQPQHF; cdr3_nt: TGTGCCAGCAGTTACCGCGGGTGGAGCAATCAGCCCCAGCATTTT; v_call: TRBV6-2/TRBV6-3; d_call: NA; j_call: TRBJ1-5; clone_size: few
cdr3_aa: CASRLEGAPTGANVLTF; cdr3_nt: TGTGCCAGCAGGCTAGAGGGGGCGCCAACTGGGGCCAACGTCCTGACTTTC; v_call: TRBV13; d_call: TRBD1; j_call: TRBJ2-6; clone_size: many
cdr3_aa: CATSRRSRAPNQPQHF; cdr3_nt: TGTGCCACCAGCAGAAGATCCCGGGCTCCCAATCAGCCCCAGCATTTT; v_call: TRBV15; d_call: NA; j_call: TRBJ1-5; clone_size: few
cdr3_aa: CASRPRENSPLHF; cdr3_nt: TGTGCCAGCAGGCCCCGAGAAAATTCACCCCTCCACTTT; v_call: TRBV12-3/TRBV12-4; d_call: NA; j_call: TRBJ1-6; clone_size: many
cdr3_aa: CASSHSPGNTIYF; cdr3_nt: TGTGCCAGCAGTCACTCGCCTGGAAACACCATATATTTT; v_call: TRBV6-2/TRBV6-3; d_call: NA; j_call: TRBJ1-3; clone_size: NA
cdr3_aa: CASSLSRPNTGELFF; cdr3_nt: TGTGCCAGCAGTTTAAGCAGGCCGAACACCGGGGAGCTGTTTTTT; v_call: TRBV12-3/TRBV12-4; d_call: NA; j_call: TRBJ2-2; clone_size: many
cdr3_aa: CASSRDRIPSMNTEAFF; cdr3_nt: TGTGCCAGCAGTCGGGACAGAATCCCCTCCATGAACACTGAAGCTTTCTTT; v_call: TRBV6-5; d_call: TRBD1; j_call: TRBJ1-1; clone_size: NA
cdr3_aa: CASSFSGAWETQYF; cdr3_nt: TGTGCCAGCAGTTTTAGTGGAGCCTGGGAGACCCAGTACTTC; v_call: TRBV12-3/TRBV12-4; d_call: NA; j_call: TRBJ2-5; clone_size: many
cdr3_aa: CASSLMKLAGETQYF; cdr3_nt: TGTGCCAGCAGCTTAATGAAACTAGCGGGAGAGACCCAGTACTTC; v_call: TRBV7-2; d_call: TRBD2; j_call: TRBJ2-5; clone_size: NA
cdr3_aa: CSSPPTDTLNYGYTF; cdr3_nt: TGCAGCTCACCACCGACGGACACGCTAAACTATGGCTACACCTTC; v_call: TRBV29-1; d_call: NA; j_call: TRBJ1-2; clone_size: NA
cdr3_aa: CASSPKQVGQPQETQYF; cdr3_nt: TGTGCCAGCAGCCCGAAACAAGTGGGACAGCCTCAAGAGACCCAGTACTTC; v_call: TRBV3-1; d_call: TRBD1; j_call: TRBJ2-5; clone_size: NA
cdr3_aa: CASSSQGGGRNYGYTF; cdr3_nt: TGTGCCAGCAGCTCACAGGGTGGAGGTCGTAACTATGGCTACACCTTC; v_call: TRBV7-2; d_call: NA; j_call: TRBJ1-2; clone_size: NA
cdr3_aa: CASSIDSRKGGEQYF; cdr3_nt: TGTGCCAGTAGTATAGATTCCCGGAAGGGTGGCGAGCAGTACTTC; v_call: TRBV19; d_call: NA; j_call: TRBJ2-7; clone_size: many
cdr3_aa: CAWDSAPAIYGYTF; cdr3_nt: TGTGCCTGGGATTCAGCCCCTGCAATCTATGGCTACACCTTC; v_call: TRBV30; d_call: NA; j_call: TRBJ1-2; clone_size: many
cdr3_aa: CATSRGGAHTGELFF; cdr3_nt: TGTGCCACCAGCAGAGGGGGGGCGCACACCGGGGAGCTGTTTTTT; v_call: TRBV15; d_call: NA; j_call: TRBJ2-2; clone_size: NA
cdr3_aa: CASSGTSGGGEQFF; cdr3_nt: TGTGCCAGCTCGGGGACTAGCGGGGGAGGTGAGCAGTTCTTC; v_call: TRBV11-3; d_call: TRBD2; j_call: TRBJ2-1; clone_size: many
cdr3_aa: CSASIPSGAIGEQFF; cdr3_nt: TGCAGTGCTAGCATCCCTAGCGGGGCCATAGGTGAGCAGTTCTTC; v_call: TRBV20-1; d_call: TRBD2; j_call: TRBJ2-1; clone_size: many
cdr3_aa: CASTTPGQETQYF; cdr3_nt: TGTGCCAGCACCACTCCGGGCCAAGAGACCCAGTACTTC; v_call: TRBV28; d_call: NA; j_call: TRBJ2-5; clone_size: many
cdr3_aa: CASSKGLGDNYGYTF; cdr3_nt: TGTGCCAGTAGCAAGGGTTTGGGAGACAACTATGGCTACACCTTC; v_call: TRBV19; d_call: NA; j_call: TRBJ1-2; clone_size: many
cdr3_aa: CASSPLADTQYF; cdr3_nt: TGTGCCAGCAGCCCACTAGCGGATACGCAGTATTTT; v_call: TRBV7-9; d_call: TRBD2; j_call: TRBJ2-3; clone_size: many
cdr3_aa: CSARDQGLATGANVLTF; cdr3_nt: TGCAGTGCTAGAGATCAGGGTTTAGCGACTGGGGCCAACGTCCTGACTTTC; v_call: TRBV20-1; d_call: NA; j_call: TRBJ2-6; clone_size: many
cdr3_aa: CSVEIWDEKLFF; cdr3_nt: TGCAGCGTTGAGATATGGGACGAAAAACTGTTTTTT; v_call: TRBV29-1; d_call: NA; j_call: TRBJ1-4; clone_size: NA
cdr3_aa: CASSSSLHRDPLHGGYTGELFF; cdr3_nt: TGTGCCAGCAGCTCCAGTCTCCACCGGGACCCCCTTCACGGGGGGTACACCGGGGAGCTGTTTTTT; v_call: TRBV5-6; d_call: TRBD2; j_call: TRBJ2-2; clone_size: few
cdr3_aa: CATLDRLYAEAFF; cdr3_nt: TGTGCCACCCTGGACAGGCTCTACGCTGAAGCTTTCTTT; v_call: TRBV19; d_call: TRBD1; j_call: TRBJ1-1; clone_size: NA
cdr3_aa: CSARTFSRTGHYSNQPQHF; cdr3_nt: TGCAGTGCTAGAACCTTTTCGCGGACAGGGCATTATAGCAATCAGCCCCAGCATTTT; v_call: TRBV20-1; d_call: TRBD1; j_call: TRBJ1-5; clone_size: many
cdr3_aa: CASSLPGTAYSYEQYF; cdr3_nt: TGTGCCAGCAGCCTCCCAGGGACAGCCTACTCCTACGAGCAGTACTTC; v_call: TRBV11-3; d_call: TRBD1; j_call: TRBJ2-7; clone_size: many
cdr3_aa: CSALGGSEKLFF; cdr3_nt: TGCAGTGCCCTGGGGGGGAGTGAAAAACTGTTTTTT; v_call: TRBV20-1; d_call: NA; j_call: TRBJ1-4; clone_size: many
cdr3_aa: CASSPPGAAYPQYF; cdr3_nt: TGTGCCAGCAGCCCCCCGGGGGCGGCCTATCCTCAGTACTTC; v_call: TRBV11-2; d_call: NA; j_call: TRBJ2-7; clone_size: many
cdr3_aa: CASSIDMRRGTYNEQSF; cdr3_nt: TGTGCCAGTAGTATAGATATGCGCAGGGGCACCTACAATGAGCAGTCCTTC; v_call: TRBV19; d_call: NA; j_call: TRBJ2-1; clone_size: NA
cdr3_aa: CASSARQREGLAETQYF; cdr3_nt: TGTGCCAGCAGTGCTAGACAGCGGGAGGGCCTGGCAGAGACCCAGTACTTC; v_call: TRBV25-1; d_call: TRBD2; j_call: TRBJ2-5; clone_size: NA
cdr3_aa: CASSRGGPQYF; cdr3_nt: TGCGCCAGCAGCCGGGGGGGGCCCCAGTACTTC; v_call: TRBV7-9; d_call: TRBD2; j_call: TRBJ2-5; clone_size: many
cdr3_aa: CSASGGANTDTQYF; cdr3_nt: TGCAGTGCGAGCGGGGGGGCTAACACAGATACGCAGTATTTT; v_call: TRBV20-1; d_call: TRBD2; j_call: TRBJ2-3; clone_size: NA
cdr3_aa: CASSFAGQGLRETQYF; cdr3_nt: TGTGCCAGCAGTTTCGCGGGACAGGGGTTGAGGGAGACCCAGTACTTC; v_call: TRBV12-3/TRBV12-4; d_call: TRBD1; j_call: TRBJ2-5; clone_size: NA
cdr3_aa: CASSLDVGTGRWYGYTF; cdr3_nt: TGTGCCAGCAGCTTAGATGTGGGGACAGGGAGGTGGTATGGCTACACCTTC; v_call: TRBV7-2; d_call: TRBD1; j_call: TRBJ1-2; clone_size: many
cdr3_aa: CASSQDLTLSNQPQHF; cdr3_nt: TGCGCCAGCAGCCAAGATTTGACCCTGAGTAATCAGCCCCAGCATTTT; v_call: TRBV4-3; d_call: NA; j_call: TRBJ1-5; clone_size: many
cdr3_aa: CASSPTGGEWDIQYF; cdr3_nt: TGTGCCAGCTCACCAACGGGGGGCGAATGGGACATTCAGTACTTC; v_call: TRBV18; d_call: NA; j_call: TRBJ2-4; clone_size: NA
cdr3_aa: CSASRQGLGYGYTF; cdr3_nt: TGCAGTGCTTCAAGACAGGGCCTTGGCTATGGCTACACCTTC; v_call: TRBV20-1; d_call: TRBD1; j_call: TRBJ1-2; clone_size: NA
cdr3_aa: CASSIRDGYGYTF; cdr3_nt: TGTGCCAGTAGTATCCGGGACGGCTATGGCTACACCTTC; v_call: TRBV19; d_call: NA; j_call: TRBJ1-2; clone_size: many
cdr3_aa: CASSQRIGTDFYEQYF; cdr3_nt: TGTGCCAGCTCCCAGAGGATCGGGACAGATTTTTACGAGCAGTACTTC; v_call: TRBV18; d_call: TRBD1; j_call: TRBJ2-7; clone_size: NA
cdr3_aa: CASSLGTASPLHF; cdr3_nt: TGTGCCAGCAGTTTGGGGACAGCTTCACCCCTCCACTTT; v_call: TRBV12-3/TRBV12-4; d_call: TRBD1; j_call: TRBJ1-6; clone_size: few
cdr3_aa: CASSENPGTDTQYF; cdr3_nt: TGCGCCAGCAGTGAAAACCCAGGGACAGATACGCAGTATTTT; v_call: TRBV10-1; d_call: NA; j_call: TRBJ2-3; clone_size: NA
cdr3_aa: CSASFPGGGTEAFF; cdr3_nt: TGCAGTGCTAGTTTCCCGGGCGGAGGGACTGAAGCTTTCTTT; v_call: TRBV20-1; d_call: NA; j_call: TRBJ1-1; clone_size: NA
cdr3_aa: CAGSSTAGASNEQFF; cdr3_nt: TGCGCCGGCAGCTCCACAGCGGGAGCATCAAATGAGCAGTTCTTC; v_call: TRBV5-1; d_call: TRBD2; j_call: TRBJ2-1; clone_size: once
cdr3_aa: CASSLEGGGAGTEQTQYF; cdr3_nt: TGTGCCAGCAGCTTAGAGGGCGGCGGTGCAGGTACGGAACAGACCCAGTACTTC; v_call: TRBV7-9; d_call: NA; j_call: TRBJ2-5; clone_size: NA
cdr3_aa: CASSYSRDFNTYEQYF; cdr3_nt: TGTGCCAGCAGTTACTCGAGGGACTTCAACACCTACGAGCAGTACTTC; v_call: TRBV6-2/TRBV6-3; d_call: NA; j_call: TRBJ2-7; clone_size: NA
cdr3_aa: CSARAEGWGTNEKLFF; cdr3_nt: TGCAGTGCTAGAGCAGAGGGGTGGGGGACTAATGAAAAACTGTTTTTT; v_call: TRBV20-1; d_call: NA; j_call: TRBJ1-4; clone_size: many
cdr3_aa: CSARGGGEKLFF; cdr3_nt: TGCAGCGCCAGGGGAGGGGGTGAAAAACTGTTTTTT; v_call: TRBV29-1; d_call: NA; j_call: TRBJ1-4; clone_size: NA
cdr3_aa: CSVEGRMNTEAFF; cdr3_nt: TGCAGCGTTGAAGGTCGGATGAACACTGAAGCTTTCTTT; v_call: TRBV29-1; d_call: NA; j_call: TRBJ1-1; clone_size: NA
cdr3_aa: CAWSVSSQAVEAFF; cdr3_nt: TGTGCCTGGAGTGTGAGTAGCCAGGCCGTCGAAGCTTTCTTT; v_call: TRBV30; d_call: NA; j_call: TRBJ1-1; clone_size: few
cdr3_aa: CASSYSVADPPYEQFF; cdr3_nt: TGTGCCAGCAGTTACTCGGTCGCGGACCCTCCTTATGAGCAGTTCTTC; v_call: TRBV6-5; d_call: NA; j_call: TRBJ2-1; clone_size: NA
cdr3_aa: CASSLGGGRGTQYF; cdr3_nt: TGTGCCAGCAGCTTAGGGGGGGGCCGGGGTACGCAGTATTTT; v_call: TRBV7-9; d_call: NA; j_call: TRBJ2-3; clone_size: NA
cdr3_aa: CASSRTGEDTEAFF; cdr3_nt: TGTGCCAGCAGCCGGACAGGGGAGGACACTGAAGCTTTCTTT; v_call: TRBV7-9; d_call: TRBD1; j_call: TRBJ1-1; clone_size: few
cdr3_aa: CASSYSQGAGEKLFF; cdr3_nt: TGTGCCAGCAGTTACTCGCAGGGGGCAGGGGAAAAACTGTTTTTT; v_call: TRBV6-5; d_call: TRBD1; j_call: TRBJ1-4; clone_size: NA
cdr3_aa: CASSLDSYNSPLHF; cdr3_nt: TGTGCCAGCAGTCTGGACAGCTATAATTCACCCCTCCACTTT; v_call: TRBV2; d_call: NA; j_call: TRBJ1-6; clone_size: once
cdr3_aa: CASSFETLSIQYF; cdr3_nt: TGTGCCAGCAGTTTCGAAACCCTAAGCATTCAGTACTTC; v_call: TRBV28; d_call: NA; j_call: TRBJ2-4; clone_size: NA